This TCR beta chain was obtained from a study of cytomegalovirus exposure and HLA in healthy donors. The study, taken as a whole, reports: Most TCR sequences were uncommon, yet certain public TCRs appeared in many donors. In a later analysis, CMV-associated beta chains were mostly HLA-associated, it appeared.

The CDR3 length is 16 residues. The V end lost 4 bases, the J end lost 0 bases, and 13 bases lay between the germline ends. Germline lookup yields CDR1 MGHDK and CDR2 SYGVNS. It was with 60 Vbeta and 13 Jbeta primers that the PCR ran. In the original processing: An analysis performed later counted about 80 million unique TCR beta chains (approximately 10 million of them shared). The protocol was immunoSEQ multiplex PCR, while the TCRdb copy is restricted to in-frame clones and leaves out a portion. V and J calls and clone size follow that table, whereas D and trimming were derived from the DNA. The sample lists about 160,000 clones; roughly four fifths were seen once. In this sample, this clone turned up a few times. Its antigen is undetermined.

Sequencing was performed on PBMCs. The receptor was isolated from a female donor in good health and CMV-seronegative. This chain uses TRBV25-1 with TRBJ2-1, with D perhaps TRBD2 (5 bases). The CDR3 loop reads CASSGSGGSSYNEQFF. The DNA of the CDR3 is TGTGCCAGCAGTGGTTCCGGTGGGAGCTCCTACAATGAGCAGTTCTTC.